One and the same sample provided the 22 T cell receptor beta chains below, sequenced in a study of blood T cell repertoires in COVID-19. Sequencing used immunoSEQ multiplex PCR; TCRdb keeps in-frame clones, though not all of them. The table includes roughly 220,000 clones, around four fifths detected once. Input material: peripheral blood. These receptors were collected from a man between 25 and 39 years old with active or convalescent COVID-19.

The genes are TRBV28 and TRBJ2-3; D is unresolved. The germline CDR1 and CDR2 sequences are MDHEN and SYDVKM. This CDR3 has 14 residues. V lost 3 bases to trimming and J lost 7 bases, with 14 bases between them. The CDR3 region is CASSFRGSTYTQYF. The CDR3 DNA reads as TGTGCCAGCAGTTTCCGTGGCTCCACGTATACGCAGTATTTT.

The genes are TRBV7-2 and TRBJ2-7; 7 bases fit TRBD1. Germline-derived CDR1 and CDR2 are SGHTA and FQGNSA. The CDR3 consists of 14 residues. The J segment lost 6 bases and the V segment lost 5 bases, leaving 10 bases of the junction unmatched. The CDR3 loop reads CASSRINRGSEQYF. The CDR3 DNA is TGTGCCAGCAGCCGTATCAACAGGGGTAGCGAGCAGTACTTC.

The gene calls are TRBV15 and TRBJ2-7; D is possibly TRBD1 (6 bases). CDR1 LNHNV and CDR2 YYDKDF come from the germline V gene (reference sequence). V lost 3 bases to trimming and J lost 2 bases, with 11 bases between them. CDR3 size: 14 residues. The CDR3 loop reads CATSSYRDTYEQYF. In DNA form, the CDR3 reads TGTGCCACCAGCAGCTACCGGGACACCTACGAGCAGTACTTC.

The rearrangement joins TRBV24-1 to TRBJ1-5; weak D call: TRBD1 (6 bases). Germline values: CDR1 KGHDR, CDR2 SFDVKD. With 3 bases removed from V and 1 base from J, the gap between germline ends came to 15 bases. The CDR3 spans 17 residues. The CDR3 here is CATSDGYGTSSNQPQHF. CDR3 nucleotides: TGTGCCACCAGTGATGGGTACGGGACATCCAGCAATCAGCCCCAGCATTTT.

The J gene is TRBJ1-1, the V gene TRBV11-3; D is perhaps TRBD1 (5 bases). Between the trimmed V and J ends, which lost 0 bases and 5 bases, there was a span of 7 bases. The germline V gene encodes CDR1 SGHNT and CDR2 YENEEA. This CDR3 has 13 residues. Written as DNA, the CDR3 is TGTGCCAGCAGCTTAGACAGGGTTACTGAAGCTTTCTTT. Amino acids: CASSLDRVTEAFF. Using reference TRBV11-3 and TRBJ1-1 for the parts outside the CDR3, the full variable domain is EAGVVQSPRYKIIEKKQPVAFWCNPISGHNTLYWYLQNLGQGPELLIRYENEEAVDDSQLPKDRFSAERLKGVDSTLKIQPAELGDSAVYLCASSLDRVTEAFFGQGTRLTVV.

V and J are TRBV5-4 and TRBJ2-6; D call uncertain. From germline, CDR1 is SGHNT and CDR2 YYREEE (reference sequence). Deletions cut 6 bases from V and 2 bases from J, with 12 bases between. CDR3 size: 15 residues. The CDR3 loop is CASTHSFAGANVLTF. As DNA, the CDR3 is TGTGCCAGCACCCACTCCTTTGCTGGGGCCAACGTCCTGACTTTC.

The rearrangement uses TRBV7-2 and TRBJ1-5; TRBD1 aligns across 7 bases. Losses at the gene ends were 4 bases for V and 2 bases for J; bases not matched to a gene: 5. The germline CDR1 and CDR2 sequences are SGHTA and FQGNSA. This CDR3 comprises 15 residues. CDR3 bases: TGTGCCAGCAGCTCGACAGGGTTGCGCAATCAGCCCCAGCATTTT. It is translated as CASSSTGLRNQPQHF.

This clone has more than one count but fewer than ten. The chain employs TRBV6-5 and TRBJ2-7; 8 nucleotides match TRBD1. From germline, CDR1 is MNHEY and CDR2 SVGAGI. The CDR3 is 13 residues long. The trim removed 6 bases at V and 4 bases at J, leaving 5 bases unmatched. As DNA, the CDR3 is TGTGCCAGCAGGCAGGGGGCGCGATACGAGCAGTACTTC. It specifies CASRQGARYEQYF.

CDR3 amino acids: CASSLEGMNTEAFF. The CDR3 DNA reads TGTGCCAGCAGTTTGGAGGGGATGAACACTGAAGCTTTCTTT. The chain has TRBV27 and TRBJ1-1, with D maybe TRBD1 (5 bases). The CDR3 is 14 residues long. Between the trimmed V and J ends, which lost 3 bases and 0 bases, there was a span of 8 bases. Germline V lookup: CDR1 MNHEY, CDR2 SMNVEV (reference sequence).

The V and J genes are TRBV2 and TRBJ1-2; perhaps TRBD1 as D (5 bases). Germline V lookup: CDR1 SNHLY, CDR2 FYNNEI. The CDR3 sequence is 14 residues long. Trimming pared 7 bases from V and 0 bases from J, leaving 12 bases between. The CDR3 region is CASTARATNYGYTF. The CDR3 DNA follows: TGTGCCAGCACGGCCAGGGCTACTAACTATGGCTACACCTTC.

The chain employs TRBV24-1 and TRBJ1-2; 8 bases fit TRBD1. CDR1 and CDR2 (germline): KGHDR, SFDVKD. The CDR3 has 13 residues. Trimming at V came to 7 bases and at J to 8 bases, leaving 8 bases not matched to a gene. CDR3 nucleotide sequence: TGTGCCACCAGGGGACAGGCCTCGGGGGGCTACACCTTC. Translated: CATRGQASGGYTF.

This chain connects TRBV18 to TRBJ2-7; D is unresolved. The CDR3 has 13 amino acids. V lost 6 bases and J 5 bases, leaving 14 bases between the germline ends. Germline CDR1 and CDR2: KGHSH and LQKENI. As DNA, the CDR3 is TGTGCCAGCTCGCCCAAATCGGAGAACGAGCAGTACTTC. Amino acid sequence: CASSPKSENEQYF.

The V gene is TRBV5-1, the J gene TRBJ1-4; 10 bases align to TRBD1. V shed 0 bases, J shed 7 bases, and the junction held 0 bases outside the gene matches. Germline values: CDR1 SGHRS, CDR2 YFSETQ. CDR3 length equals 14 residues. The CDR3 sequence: CASSLGQGAEKLFF. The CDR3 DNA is TGCGCCAGCAGCTTGGGACAGGGGGCTGAAAAACTGTTTTTT.

The CDR3 DNA follows: TGCGCCAGCAGCTTAGATTCTAGCGGGGGTTCAGATACGCAGTATTTT. This gives the protein CASSLDSSGGSDTQYF. This sequence joins TRBV5-1 and TRBJ2-3, with 10 positions matching TRBD2. The V gene's germline CDR1 is SGHRS and CDR2 YFSETQ. The CDR3 spans 16 residues. J was trimmed by 4 bases and V by 2 bases; bases with no gene match: 7.

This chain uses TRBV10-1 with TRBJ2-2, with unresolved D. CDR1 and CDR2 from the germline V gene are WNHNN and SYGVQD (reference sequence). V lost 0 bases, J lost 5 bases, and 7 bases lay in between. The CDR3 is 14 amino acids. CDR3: CASSESSPTGELFF. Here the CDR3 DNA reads TGCGCCAGCAGTGAGTCGAGTCCGACCGGGGAGCTGTTTTTT.

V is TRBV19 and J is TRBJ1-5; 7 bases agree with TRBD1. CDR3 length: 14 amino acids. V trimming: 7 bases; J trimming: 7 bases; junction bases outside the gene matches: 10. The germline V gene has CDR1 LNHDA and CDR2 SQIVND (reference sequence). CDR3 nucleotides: TGTGCCAGTACTGGGTACAGGGGAGGCCAGCCCCAGCATTTT. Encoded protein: CASTGYRGGQPQHF.

CDR3: CASSTGAGSNQPQHF. The CDR3 bases are TGTGCCAGCAGTACAGGGGCCGGGTCCAATCAGCCCCAGCATTTT. The chain carries TRBV2 and TRBJ1-5; 7 bases are shared with TRBD1. CDR1 is SNHLY, CDR2 FYNNEI, per germline. V lost 5 bases, J lost 3 bases, and 7 bases stayed unmatched. CDR3 size: 15 residues.

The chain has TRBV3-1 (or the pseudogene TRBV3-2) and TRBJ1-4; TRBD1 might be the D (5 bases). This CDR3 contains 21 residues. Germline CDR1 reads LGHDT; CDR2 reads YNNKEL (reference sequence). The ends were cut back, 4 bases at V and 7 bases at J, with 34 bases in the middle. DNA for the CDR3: TGTGCCAGCAGCCCCAACTACTTTCACGAGGATCCAGGATATGGGGCTGAAAAACTGTTTTTT. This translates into CASSPNYFHEDPGYGAEKLFF.

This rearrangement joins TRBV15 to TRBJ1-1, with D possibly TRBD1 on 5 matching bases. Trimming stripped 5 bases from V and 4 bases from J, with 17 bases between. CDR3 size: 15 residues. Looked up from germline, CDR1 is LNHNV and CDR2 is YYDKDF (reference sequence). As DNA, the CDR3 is TGTGCCACCAGCTCCAGGGAGGGGCTTGGCACTGAAGCTTTCTTT. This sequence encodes CATSSREGLGTEAFF.

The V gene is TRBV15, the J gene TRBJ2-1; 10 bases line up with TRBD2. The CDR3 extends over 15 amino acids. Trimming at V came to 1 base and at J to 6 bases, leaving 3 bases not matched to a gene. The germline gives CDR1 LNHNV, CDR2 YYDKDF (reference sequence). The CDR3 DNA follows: TGTGCCACCAGCAGAGGGCTAGCGGGAGTCAATGAGCAGTTCTTC. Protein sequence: CATSRGLAGVNEQFF.

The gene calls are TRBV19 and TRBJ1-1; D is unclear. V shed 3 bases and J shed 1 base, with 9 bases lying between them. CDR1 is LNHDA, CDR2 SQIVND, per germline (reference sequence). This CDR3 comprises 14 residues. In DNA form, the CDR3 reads TGTGCCAGTAGTATCGGGATACCGAACACTGAAGCTTTCTTT. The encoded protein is CASSIGIPNTEAFF.

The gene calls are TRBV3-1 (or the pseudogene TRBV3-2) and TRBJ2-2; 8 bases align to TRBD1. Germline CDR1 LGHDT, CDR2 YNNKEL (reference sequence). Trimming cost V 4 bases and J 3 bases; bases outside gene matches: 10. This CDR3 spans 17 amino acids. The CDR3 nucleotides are TGTGCCAGCAGCCGCCGACGGACAGGGAAGGACACCGGGGAGCTGTTTTTT. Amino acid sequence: CASSRRRTGKDTGELFF.